Below, 20 T cell receptor beta chains from the same sample are listed, as sequenced in a study of blood T cell repertoires in COVID-19. Measured with immunoSEQ multiplex PCR; TCRdb has only the in-frame clones, and not every one. This sample has 300,000 or so clones; just under 90% occur once, and the top ten carry roughly 3.9%. Input material: peripheral blood. These receptors originate from a woman in her forties with acute or convalescent COVID-19.

The rearrangement links TRBV11-2 to TRBJ2-1, with D possibly being TRBD1 (6 bases). This CDR3 comprises 14 residues. Looked up from germline, CDR1 is SGHAT and CDR2 is FQNNGV. The germline V and J ends were trimmed by 5 bases and 4 bases, with 12 bases remaining between them. The CDR3 DNA reads as TGTGCCAGCAGCGTCCGGGACAAATACAATGAGCAGTTCTTC. Its protein is CASSVRDKYNEQFF.

This clone is a singleton in its sample. This rearrangement joins TRBV1 to TRBJ2-3; TRBD2 is the table's D call and was not checked against the DNA. TRBV1 is marked as a pseudogene. The CDR3 contains 12 residues. For the CDR3, the DNA is TGCACCAGCAGCCAAGTATCCCTTACGCAGTATTTT. This gives the protein CTSSQVSLTQYF.

The chain carries TRBV5-1 and TRBJ1-3; possibly TRBD1 for D (5 bases). The germline V gene has CDR1 SGHRS and CDR2 YFSETQ. The CDR3 has 16 residues. The V end lost 0 bases, the J end lost 2 bases, and 12 bases lay between the germline ends. CDR3 DNA: TGCGCCAGCAGCTTGGGGTCGACAGATCCTGGAAACACCATATATTTT. Translated: CASSLGSTDPGNTIYF.

The chain employs TRBV3-1 (or the pseudogene TRBV3-2) and TRBJ2-2; D gene uncertain. This CDR3 spans 14 amino acids. Trimming pared 5 bases from V and 2 bases from J, leaving 9 bases between. Germline CDR1 reads LGHDT; CDR2 reads YNNKEL (reference sequence). CDR3: CASSDFSNTGELFF. DNA for the CDR3: TGTGCCAGCAGCGACTTCTCTAACACCGGGGAGCTGTTTTTT.

The gene calls are TRBV5-6 and TRBJ2-7; 10 bases agree with TRBD2. V was pared by 3 bases and J by 3 bases, with 6 bases of the junction left unmatched. Germline V lookup: CDR1 SGHDT, CDR2 YYEEEE. The CDR3 contains 15 residues. The CDR3 here is CASSWYSGGYYEQYV. The CDR3 nucleotides read TGTGCCAGCAGCTGGTATAGCGGGGGGTACTACGAGCAGTACGTC.

This chain connects TRBV11-2 to TRBJ1-1; unclear D gene. Germline values: CDR1 SGHAT, CDR2 FQNNGV. This CDR3 is 14 amino acids long. Trimming removed 1 base at V and 4 bases at J, with 10 bases between. The CDR3 spells CASSLGGRLTEAFF. For the CDR3, the DNA is TGTGCCAGCAGCTTAGGAGGGAGGCTCACTGAAGCTTTCTTT.

This clone was counted only a few times. The chain has TRBV4-1 and TRBJ1-1; TRBD1 might be the D (5 bases). Germline CDR1 reads MGHRA; CDR2 reads YSYEKL. The CDR3 covers 16 residues. The V and J ends lost 5 bases and 3 bases respectively, with 19 bases between them. The CDR3 DNA reads TGCGCCAGCAGCTACCCTGGCCGCAGGGAGGACACTGAAGCTTTCTTT. Encoded protein: CASSYPGRREDTEAFF.

This chain's CDR3 is CASSLAGTGEGYTF. CDR3 coding DNA: TGTGCCAGCAGCTTAGCGGGGACAGGGGAAGGCTACACCTTC. This sequence joins TRBV7-9 and TRBJ1-2; 10 bases line up with TRBD1. Germline CDR1 reads SEHNR; CDR2 reads FQNEAQ (reference sequence). Trimming cost V 0 bases and J 8 bases; bases outside gene matches: 3. This CDR3 spans 14 amino acids. Full variable domain (outside the CDR3, taken from reference TRBV7-9 and TRBJ1-2): DTGVSQNPRHKITKRGQNVTFRCDPISEHNRLYWYRQTLGQGPEFLTYFQNEAQLEKSRLLSDRFSAERPKGSFSTLEIQRTEQGDSAMYLCASSLAGTGEGYTFGSGTRLTVV.

The chain couples TRBV15 to TRBJ1-5; the D gene is possibly TRBD1 (5 bases). Trimming removed 4 bases from V and 4 bases from J, with 20 bases in between. The germline CDR1 and CDR2 sequences are LNHNV and YYDKDF (reference sequence). The CDR3 length is 17 residues. The CDR3 is CATSTAKIGTSNQPQHF. In nucleotides, the CDR3 is TGTGCCACCAGCACCGCGAAGATTGGGACTTCAAATCAGCCCCAGCATTTT. The full variable domain, completed using reference TRBV15 and TRBJ1-5, is DAMVIQNPRYQVTQFGKPVTLSCSQTLNHNVMYWYQQKSSQAPKLLFHYYDKDFNNEADTPDNFQSRRPNTSFCFLDIRSPGLGDTAMYLCATSTAKIGTSNQPQHFGDGTRLSIL.

The V gene is TRBV6-1, the J gene TRBJ2-2; 10 bases map to TRBD1. The germline V gene encodes CDR1 MNHNS and CDR2 SASEGT. The CDR3 is 16 amino acids. V lost 4 bases, J lost 4 bases, and 6 bases stayed unmatched. The CDR3: CASSGQGASFTGELFF. The CDR3 DNA reads TGTGCCAGCAGTGGACAGGGGGCGAGTTTCACCGGGGAGCTGTTTTTT.

This chain connects TRBV6-5 to TRBJ2-5, with D maybe TRBD2 (7 bases). Trimming cost V 6 bases and J 5 bases, with 16 bases left between them. This CDR3 is built from 14 residues. CDR1 and CDR2 from the germline V gene are MNHEY and SVGAGI. CDR3 region: CASRGGGVLETQYF. In DNA, the CDR3 is TGTGCCAGCAGGGGAGGGGGGGTTTTGGAGACCCAGTACTTC.

The V gene is TRBV30, the J gene TRBJ1-1; 7 bases are shared with TRBD1. This CDR3 spans 13 amino acids. V dropped 6 bases and J dropped 5; count of bases not matched to a gene: 9. The germline V gene has CDR1 GTSNPN and CDR2 SVGIG (reference sequence). This chain's CDR3 is CACRTGQGTEAFF. CDR3 bases: TGTGCCTGTAGGACAGGTCAAGGGACTGAAGCTTTCTTT.

This chain joins TRBV10-3 and TRBJ1-6; D remains ambiguous. This CDR3 has 13 residues. The V end lost 6 bases, the J end lost 9 bases, and 12 bases lay between the germline ends. CDR1 is ENHRY, CDR2 SYGVKD, per germline. Here the CDR3 DNA reads TGTGCCATCAGCGCCTCTGAAGCTTCACCCCTCCACTTT. The encoded protein is CAISASEASPLHF.

The DNA of the CDR3 is TGTGCCAGCAGTTACGCAGCGTACACTGAAGCTTTCTTT. This encodes CASSYAAYTEAFF. The rearrangement joins TRBV6-5 to TRBJ1-1; no reliable D call. The CDR3 loop spans 13 amino acids. The germline V and J ends were trimmed by 2 bases and 3 bases, with 7 bases remaining between them. Germline CDR1 MNHEY, CDR2 SVGAGI.

V is TRBV11-2 and J is TRBJ1-2; unclear D gene. CDR3 size: 13 residues. V was trimmed by 2 bases and J by 6 bases, leaving 10 bases between them. Germline V lookup: CDR1 SGHAT, CDR2 FQNNGV. CDR3 in amino acids: CASSLTGRDGYTF. The CDR3 DNA reads TGTGCCAGCAGCTTAACGGGTCGGGATGGCTACACCTTC. Supplemented by reference TRBV11-2 and TRBJ1-2, the full variable domain reads EAGVAQSPRYKIIEKRQSVAFWCNPISGHATLYWYQQILGQGPKLLIQFQNNGVVDDSQLPKDRFSAERLKGVDSTLKIQPAKLEDSAVYLCASSLTGRDGYTFGSGTRLTVV.

V and J are TRBV12-2 and TRBJ2-7; the D call of TRBD2 is as the table states it, not checked on the DNA. TRBV12-2 is classified as a pseudogene. This CDR3 comprises 17 residues. The DNA for the CDR3 is TGTGCAAGTCGCTTAGCGTTGAGCGGGGGAATCCTCTACGAGCAGTACGTC. It specifies CASRLALSGGILYEQYV.

The rearrangement uses TRBV4-2 and TRBJ1-4; 10 nucleotides agree with TRBD1. The CDR3 runs to 15 residues. The trim removed 4 bases at V and 7 bases at J, leaving 6 bases unmatched. Germline-derived CDR1 and CDR2 are LGHNA and YNFKEQ. CDR3: CASSPPGQGSEKLFF. In DNA, the CDR3 is TGTGCCAGCAGCCCCCCGGGACAGGGGTCTGAAAAACTGTTTTTT.

This clone showed up just once. The CDR3 region has the DNA TGTGCCAGCAGCTTAGGGGACAGGGGGAACTATGGCTACACCTTC. Protein product: CASSLGDRGNYGYTF. The rearrangement links TRBV7-9 to TRBJ1-2; 11 bases agree with TRBD1. CDR1 SEHNR and CDR2 FQNEAQ come from the germline V gene (reference sequence). V was pared by 1 base and J by 2 bases, with 0 bases of the junction left unmatched. The CDR3 length is 15 residues.

This chain links TRBV7-8 with TRBJ2-3; TRBD2 agrees at 9 bases. The CDR3 is 18 amino acids. Germline CDR1 reads SGHVS; CDR2 reads FQNEAQ. The V gene end was trimmed by 5 bases and the J gene end by 0 bases; junction bases not matched to a gene: 12. CDR3 bases: TGTGCCAGCAGCCCAAAGCGGGGGGCCGTATCTAGCACAGATACGCAGTATTTT. Its translation: CASSPKRGAVSSTDTQYF.

V usage is TRBV5-6 and J usage is TRBJ2-1, with 9 nucleotides matching TRBD1. Germline V gene data show CDR1 as SGHDT and CDR2 as YYEEEE. The CDR3 length is 19 residues. V gave up 3 bases and J gave up 4 bases; unmatched junction bases: 17. CDR3: CASSSGTGPAYPPYNEQFF. The CDR3 bases are TGTGCCAGCAGCTCGGGGACAGGGCCAGCGTATCCCCCATACAATGAGCAGTTCTTC.